This T cell receptor (beta chain) comes out of a study of T cells in Graves' hyperthyroidism and ophthalmopathy. The overall study: Peripheral blood sampling occurred at initial diagnosis, before any treatment. The study's findings and limits: The blood repertoire included most of the expanded thyroid clonotypes above 0.001.

Looked up from germline, CDR1 is MNHNY and CDR2 is SVGAGI (reference sequence). Trimming cost V 0 bases and J 4 bases, with 9 bases left between them. The CDR3 length is 14 residues. RNA transcripts provided the source from which TCR beta CDR3 regions were amplified. When the TCR CDR3 underwent first-round RT-PCR, the HTBI primer set was used. From the multiplex PCR reads, TCRdb called clonotypes with MiXCR, one entry per CDR3 protein. The table shows about 300,000 distinct CDR3 sequences, with roughly a fifth occurring only once. About this clonotype: The antigen remains unidentified.

The study left out patients who had uncontrolled infection, other autoimmune disease, pregnancy or lactation. Cells are PBMCs isolated from over 7.5 ml of fresh blood. The chain joins TRBV6-6 to TRBJ1-1; the D is unclear. What was sequenced was blood. The receptor's source is a man aged 45-65 years with Graves' ophthalmopathy. Written as DNA, the CDR3 is TGTGCCAGCAGTTACTCGGGTCAGTTCACTGAAGCTTTCTTT. Its protein is CASSYSGQFTEAFF.